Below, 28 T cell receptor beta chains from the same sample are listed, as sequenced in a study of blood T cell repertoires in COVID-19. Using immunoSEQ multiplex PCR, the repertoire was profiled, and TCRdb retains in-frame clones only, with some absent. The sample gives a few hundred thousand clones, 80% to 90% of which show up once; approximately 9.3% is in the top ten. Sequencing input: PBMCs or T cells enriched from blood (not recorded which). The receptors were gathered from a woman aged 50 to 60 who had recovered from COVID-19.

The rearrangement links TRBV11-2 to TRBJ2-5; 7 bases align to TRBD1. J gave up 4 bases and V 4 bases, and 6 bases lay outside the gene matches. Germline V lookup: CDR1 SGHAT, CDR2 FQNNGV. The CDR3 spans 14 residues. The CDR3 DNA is TGTGCCAGCAGCTGGCAGGGACAGTCAGAGACCCAGTACTTC. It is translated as CASSWQGQSETQYF.

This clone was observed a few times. The CDR3 bases are TGTGCCACCGGGGGTCTGTCCGGGGGTACGCAGTATTTT. It encodes CATGGLSGGTQYF. The chain uses TRBV9 and TRBJ2-3; possibly TRBD2 for D (6 bases). This CDR3 spans 13 amino acids. The germline CDR1 and CDR2 sequences are SGDLS and YYNGEE. The V end was cut by 9 bases, the J end by 8 bases, with 19 bases between.

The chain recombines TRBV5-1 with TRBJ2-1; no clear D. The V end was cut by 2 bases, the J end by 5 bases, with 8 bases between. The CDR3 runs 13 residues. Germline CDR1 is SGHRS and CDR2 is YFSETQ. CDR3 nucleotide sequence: TGCGCCAGCAGCTTTTCAGGCAACAATGAGCAGTTCTTC. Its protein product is CASSFSGNNEQFF.

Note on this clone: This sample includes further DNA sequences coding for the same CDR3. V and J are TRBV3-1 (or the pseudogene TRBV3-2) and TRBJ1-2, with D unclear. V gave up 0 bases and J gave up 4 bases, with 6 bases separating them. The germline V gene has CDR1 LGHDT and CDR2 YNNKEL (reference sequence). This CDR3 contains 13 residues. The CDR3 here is CASSQDPSYGYTF. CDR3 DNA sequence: TGTGCCAGCAGCCAAGATCCCTCCTATGGCTACACCTTC.

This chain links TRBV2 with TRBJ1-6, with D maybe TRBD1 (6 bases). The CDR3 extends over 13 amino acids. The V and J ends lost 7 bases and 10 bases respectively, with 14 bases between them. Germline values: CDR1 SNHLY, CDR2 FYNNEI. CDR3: CASTRQEGSPLHF. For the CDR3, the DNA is TGTGCCAGCACCAGACAGGAAGGGTCACCCCTCCACTTT.

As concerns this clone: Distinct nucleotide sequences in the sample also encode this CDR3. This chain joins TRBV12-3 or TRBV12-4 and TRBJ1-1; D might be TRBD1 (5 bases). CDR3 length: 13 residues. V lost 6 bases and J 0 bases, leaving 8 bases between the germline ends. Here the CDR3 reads CASSPTVNTEAFF. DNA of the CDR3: TGTGCCAGCAGCCCGACAGTGAACACTGAAGCTTTCTTT.

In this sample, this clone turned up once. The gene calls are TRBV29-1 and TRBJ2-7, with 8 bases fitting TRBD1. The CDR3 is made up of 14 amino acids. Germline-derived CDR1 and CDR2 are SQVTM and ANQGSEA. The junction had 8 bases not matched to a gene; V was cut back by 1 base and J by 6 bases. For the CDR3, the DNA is TGCAGCGTTGAAGGGCAGGGGGCTGAGGGCGAGCAGTACTTC. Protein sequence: CSVEGQGAEGEQYF.

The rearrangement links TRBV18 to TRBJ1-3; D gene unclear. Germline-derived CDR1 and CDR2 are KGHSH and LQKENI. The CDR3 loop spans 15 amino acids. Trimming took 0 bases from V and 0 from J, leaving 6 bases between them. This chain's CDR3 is CASSPPTDSGNTIYF. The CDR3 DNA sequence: TGTGCCAGCTCACCACCTACAGACTCTGGAAACACCATATATTTT.

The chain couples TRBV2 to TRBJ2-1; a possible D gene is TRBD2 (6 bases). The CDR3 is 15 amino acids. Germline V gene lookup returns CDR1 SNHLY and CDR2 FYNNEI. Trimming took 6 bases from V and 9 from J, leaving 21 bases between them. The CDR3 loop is CASRGLPRTVVEQFF. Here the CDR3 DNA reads TGTGCCAGCAGGGGACTCCCCAGAACTGTCGTTGAGCAGTTCTTC.

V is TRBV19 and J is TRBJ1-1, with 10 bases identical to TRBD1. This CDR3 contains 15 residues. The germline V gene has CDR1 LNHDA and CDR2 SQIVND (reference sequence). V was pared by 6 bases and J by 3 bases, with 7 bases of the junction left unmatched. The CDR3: CASSHTGTGDTEAFF. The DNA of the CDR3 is TGTGCCAGTAGCCACACCGGGACAGGGGACACTGAAGCTTTCTTT.

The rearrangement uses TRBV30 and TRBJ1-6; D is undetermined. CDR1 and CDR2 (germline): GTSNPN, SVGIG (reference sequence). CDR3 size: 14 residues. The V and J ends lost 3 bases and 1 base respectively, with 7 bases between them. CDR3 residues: CAWRLGSYNSPLHF. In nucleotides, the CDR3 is TGTGCCTGGAGACTAGGGTCCTATAATTCACCCCTCCACTTT. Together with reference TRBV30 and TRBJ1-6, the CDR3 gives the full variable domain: SQTIHQWPATLVQPVGSPLSLECTVEGTSNPNLYWYRQAAGRGLQLLFYSVGIGQISSEVPQNLSASRPQDRQFILSSKKLLLSDSGFYLCAWRLGSYNSPLHFGNGTRLTVT.

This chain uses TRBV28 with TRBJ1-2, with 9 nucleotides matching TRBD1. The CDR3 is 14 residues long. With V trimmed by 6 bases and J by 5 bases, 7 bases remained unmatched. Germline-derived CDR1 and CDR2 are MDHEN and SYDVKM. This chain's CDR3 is CASRWTGVRYGYTF. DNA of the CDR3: TGTGCCAGCAGGTGGACAGGGGTACGGTATGGCTACACCTTC.

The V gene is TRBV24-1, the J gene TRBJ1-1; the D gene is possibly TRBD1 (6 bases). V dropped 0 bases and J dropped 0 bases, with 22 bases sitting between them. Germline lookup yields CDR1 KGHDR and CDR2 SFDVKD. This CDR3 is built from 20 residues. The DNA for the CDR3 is TGTGCCACCAGTGATTTGCCGGGGGGCCCCAGACAGAGCTTGAACACTGAAGCTTTCTTT. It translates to CATSDLPGGPRQSLNTEAFF.

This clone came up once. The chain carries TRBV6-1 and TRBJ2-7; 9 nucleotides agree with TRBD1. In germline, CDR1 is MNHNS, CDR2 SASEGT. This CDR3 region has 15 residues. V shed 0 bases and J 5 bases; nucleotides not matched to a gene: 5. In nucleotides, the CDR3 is TGTGCCAGCAGTGAAGCCGGGACAGGGAGGGACGAGCAGTACTTC. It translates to CASSEAGTGRDEQYF.

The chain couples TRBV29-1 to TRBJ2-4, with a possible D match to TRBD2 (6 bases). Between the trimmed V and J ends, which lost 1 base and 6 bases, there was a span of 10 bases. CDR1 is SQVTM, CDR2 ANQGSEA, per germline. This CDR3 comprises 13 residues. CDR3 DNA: TGCAGCGTTGAAGGTAGGGGAGGAAACATTCAGTACTTC. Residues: CSVEGRGGNIQYF.

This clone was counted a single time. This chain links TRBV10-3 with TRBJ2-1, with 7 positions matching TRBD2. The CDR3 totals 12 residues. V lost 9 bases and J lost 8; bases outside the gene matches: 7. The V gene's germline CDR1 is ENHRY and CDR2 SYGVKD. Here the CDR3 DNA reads TGTGCCATTGGGGGGGGAGTGGATGAGCAGTTCTTC. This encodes CAIGGGVDEQFF.

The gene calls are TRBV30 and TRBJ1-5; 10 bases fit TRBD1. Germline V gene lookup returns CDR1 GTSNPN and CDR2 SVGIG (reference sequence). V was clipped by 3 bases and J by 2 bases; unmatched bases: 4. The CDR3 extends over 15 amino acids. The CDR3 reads CAWRRGTGGNQPQHF. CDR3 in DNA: TGTGCCTGGAGACGCGGGACAGGGGGCAATCAGCCCCAGCATTTT.

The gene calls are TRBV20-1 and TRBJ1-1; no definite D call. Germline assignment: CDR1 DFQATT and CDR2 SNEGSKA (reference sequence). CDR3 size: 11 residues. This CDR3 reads CIAPRETEAFF. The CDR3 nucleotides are TGCATAGCACCCCGGGAGACGGAAGCTTTCTTT.

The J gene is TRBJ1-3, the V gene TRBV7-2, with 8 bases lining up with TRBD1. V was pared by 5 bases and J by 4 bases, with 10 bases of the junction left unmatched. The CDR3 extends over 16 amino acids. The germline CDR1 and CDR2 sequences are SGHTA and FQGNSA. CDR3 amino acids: CASSRNAGGTGNTIYF. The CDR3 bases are TGTGCCAGCAGCCGGAACGCAGGGGGCACCGGAAACACCATATATTTT.

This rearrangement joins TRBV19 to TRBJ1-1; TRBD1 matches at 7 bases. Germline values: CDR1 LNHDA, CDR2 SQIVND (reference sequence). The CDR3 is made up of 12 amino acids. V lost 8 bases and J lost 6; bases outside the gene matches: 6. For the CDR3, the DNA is TGTGCCAGTTGGGACAGATTTTCTGAAGCTTTCTTT. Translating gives CASWDRFSEAFF. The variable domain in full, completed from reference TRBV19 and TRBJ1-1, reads DGGITQSPKYLFRKEGQNVTLSCEQNLNHDAMYWYRQDPGQGLRLIYYSQIVNDFQKGDIAEGYSVSREKKESFPLTVTSAQKNPTAFYLCASWDRFSEAFFGQGTRLTVV.

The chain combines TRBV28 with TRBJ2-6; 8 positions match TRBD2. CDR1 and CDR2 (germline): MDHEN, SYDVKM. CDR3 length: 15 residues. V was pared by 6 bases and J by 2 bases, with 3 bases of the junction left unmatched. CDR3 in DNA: TGTGCCAGCAGCCCCGGGGGGGCTGGGGCCAACGTCCTGACTTTC. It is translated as CASSPGGAGANVLTF. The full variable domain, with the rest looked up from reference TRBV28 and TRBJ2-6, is DVKVTQSSRYLVKRTGEKVFLECVQDMDHENMFWYRQDPGLGLRLIYFSYDVKMKEKGDIPEGYSVSREKKERFSLILESASTNQTSMYLCASSPGGAGANVLTFGAGSRLTVL.

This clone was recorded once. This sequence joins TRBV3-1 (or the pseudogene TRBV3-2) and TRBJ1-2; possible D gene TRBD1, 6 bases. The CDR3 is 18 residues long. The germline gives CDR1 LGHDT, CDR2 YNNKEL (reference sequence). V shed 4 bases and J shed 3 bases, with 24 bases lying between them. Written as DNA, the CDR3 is TGTGCCAGCAGCCCGCGGGGGGGGCGTTGTTGGGGTCACTATGGCTACACCTTC. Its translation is CASSPRGGRCWGHYGYTF.

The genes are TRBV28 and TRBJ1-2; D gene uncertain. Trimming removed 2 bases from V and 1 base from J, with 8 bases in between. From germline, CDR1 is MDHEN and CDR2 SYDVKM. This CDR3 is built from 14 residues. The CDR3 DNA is TGTGCCAGCAGTTTAGTGGTCGGTAACTATGGCTACACCTTC. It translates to CASSLVVGNYGYTF.

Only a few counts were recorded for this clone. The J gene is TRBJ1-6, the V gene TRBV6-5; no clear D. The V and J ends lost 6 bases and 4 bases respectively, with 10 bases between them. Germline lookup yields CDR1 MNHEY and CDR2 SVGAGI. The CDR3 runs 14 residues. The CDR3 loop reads CASSRESYNSPLHF. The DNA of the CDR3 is TGTGCCAGCAGCCGGGAGTCTTATAATTCACCCCTCCACTTT.

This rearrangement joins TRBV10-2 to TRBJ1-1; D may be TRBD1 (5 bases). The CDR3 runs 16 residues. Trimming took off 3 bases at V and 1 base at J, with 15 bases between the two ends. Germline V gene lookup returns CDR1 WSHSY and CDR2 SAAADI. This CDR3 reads CASSDARYGGNTEAFF. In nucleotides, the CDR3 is TGCGCCAGCAGTGACGCGAGGTACGGGGGGAACACTGAAGCTTTCTTT.

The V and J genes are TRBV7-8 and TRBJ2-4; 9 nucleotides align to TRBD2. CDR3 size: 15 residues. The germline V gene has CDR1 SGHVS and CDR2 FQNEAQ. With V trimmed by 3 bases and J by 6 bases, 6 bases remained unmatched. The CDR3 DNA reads TGTGCCAGCAGCTTGGGGACTAGCAGTCTAAACATTCAGTACTTC. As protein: CASSLGTSSLNIQYF.

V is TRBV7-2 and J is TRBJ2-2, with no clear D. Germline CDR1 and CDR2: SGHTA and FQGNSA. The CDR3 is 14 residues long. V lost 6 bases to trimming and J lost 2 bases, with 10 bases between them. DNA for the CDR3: TGTGCCAGCAGACTATACGAAAACACCGGGGAGCTGTTTTTT. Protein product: CASRLYENTGELFF.

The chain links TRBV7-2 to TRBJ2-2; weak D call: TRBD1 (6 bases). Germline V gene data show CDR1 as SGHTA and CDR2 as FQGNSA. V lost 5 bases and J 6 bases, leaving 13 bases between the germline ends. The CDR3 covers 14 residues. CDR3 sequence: CASSPTTGPGELFF. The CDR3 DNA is TGTGCCAGCAGCCCAACCACAGGGCCCGGGGAGCTGTTTTTT.